Presented here are 16 T cell receptor beta chains from one specimen sequenced in a study of blood T cell repertoires in COVID-19. Here immunoSEQ multiplex PCR was the method, and the copy in TCRdb shows in-frame clones only, minus some. The table has 160,000 or so clones, around 84% seen once. The sample comprised peripheral blood. These receptors all stem from a man in his forties with acute or convalescent COVID-19.

CDR3 bases: TGCGCCAGCAGCTTGGGACGGGGTGTGGGCACTAATGAAAAACTGTTTTTT. It yields the protein CASSLGRGVGTNEKLFF. The rearrangement uses TRBV5-1 and TRBJ1-4; D not resolved. V lost 0 bases and J lost 2, with 14 bases in between. Per the germline V gene, CDR1 is SGHRS and CDR2 is YFSETQ. This CDR3 is built from 17 residues.

The V and J genes are TRBV29-1 and TRBJ2-7, with 7 bases fitting TRBD2. CDR3 length: 15 residues. CDR1 and CDR2 from the germline V gene are SQVTM and ANQGSEA. V dropped 1 base and J dropped 6; count of bases not matched to a gene: 12. The CDR3 region is CSVEGRAGGGGEQYF. The CDR3 DNA is TGCAGCGTTGAAGGACGGGCAGGCGGGGGAGGCGAGCAGTACTTC.

V is TRBV5-6 and J is TRBJ1-6, with D unclear. Trimming removed 2 bases at V and 0 bases at J, with 6 bases between. This CDR3 spans 15 amino acids. The germline V gene has CDR1 SGHDT and CDR2 YYEEEE. CDR3 loop: CASSFGSSYNSPLHF. DNA for the CDR3: TGTGCCAGCAGCTTCGGGAGCTCCTATAATTCACCCCTCCACTTT.

The gene calls are TRBV3-1 (or the pseudogene TRBV3-2) and TRBJ2-7; perhaps TRBD2 as D (6 bases). The germline V gene has CDR1 LGHDT and CDR2 YNNKEL (reference sequence). V gave up 4 bases and J gave up 3 bases, with 10 bases separating them. The CDR3 covers 13 residues. CDR3 protein: CASSRLDGYEQYF. Here the CDR3 DNA reads TGTGCCAGCAGCCGACTAGATGGCTACGAGCAGTACTTC.

This clone has only one observation. This chain links TRBV2 with TRBJ1-1; no firm D call. The CDR3 has 12 amino acids. Germline loops: CDR1 SNHLY, CDR2 FYNNEI. V dropped 7 bases and J dropped 7 bases, with 13 bases sitting between them. Here the CDR3 reads CASTSAGVEAFF. CDR3 in DNA: TGTGCCAGCACCTCCGCCGGGGTTGAAGCTTTCTTT. Using reference TRBV2 and TRBJ1-1 for the parts outside the CDR3, the full variable domain is EPEVTQTPSHQVTQMGQEVILRCVPISNHLYFYWYRQILGQKVEFLVSFYNNEISEKSEIFDDQFSVERPDGSNFTLKIRSTKLEDSAMYFCASTSAGVEAFFGQGTRLTVV.

V is TRBV5-1 and J is TRBJ1-1, with 9 bases that match TRBD1. V was clipped by 0 bases and J by 4 bases; unmatched bases: 4. This CDR3 is built from 15 residues. Germline assignment: CDR1 SGHRS and CDR2 YFSETQ. The CDR3 spells CASSLEYRGPTEAFF. The CDR3 DNA is TGCGCCAGCAGCTTGGAGTACAGGGGGCCCACTGAAGCTTTCTTT.

The rearrangement joins TRBV7-9 to TRBJ1-1, with 7 bases that match TRBD1. J was trimmed by 1 base and V by 5 bases; bases with no gene match: 1. The CDR3 contains 13 residues. In germline, CDR1 is SEHNR, CDR2 FQNEAQ (reference sequence). In DNA form, the CDR3 reads TGTGCCAGCAGCCGGGACAGGAACACTGAAGCTTTCTTT. This translates into CASSRDRNTEAFF. Supplemented by reference TRBV7-9 and TRBJ1-1, the full variable domain reads DTGVSQNPRHKITKRGQNVTFRCDPISEHNRLYWYRQTLGQGPEFLTYFQNEAQLEKSRLLSDRFSAERPKGSFSTLEIQRTEQGDSAMYLCASSRDRNTEAFFGQGTRLTVV.

In regard to this clone: Its ends do not fully match the called genes, so a read error is possible. The chain recombines TRBV11-2 with TRBJ2-3; D possibly corresponds to TRBD2 (6 bases). Germline V gene data show CDR1 as SGHAT and CDR2 as FQNNGV. The CDR3 loop spans 16 amino acids. CDR3 sequence (DNA): TGTGCCAGCAGTTTAGGCATAGCGGCGATCACAGATACGCAGTATTTT. Protein sequence: CASSLGIAAITDTQYF.

The V and J genes are TRBV5-1 and TRBJ1-3; 7 nucleotides line up with TRBD1. Trimming cost V 2 bases and J 1 base; bases outside gene matches: 6. Germline-derived CDR1 and CDR2 are SGHRS and YFSETQ. The CDR3 length is 16 residues. The chain's CDR3 is CASSFTTGISGNTIYF. CDR3 DNA sequence: TGCGCCAGCAGCTTTACGACAGGGATTTCTGGAAACACCATATATTTT. Variable domain in full (rest from reference TRBV5-1 and TRBJ1-3): KAGVTQTPRYLIKTRGQQVTLSCSPISGHRSVSWYQQTPGQGLQFLFEYFSETQRNKGNFPGRFSGRQFSNSRSEMNVSTLELGDSALYLCASSFTTGISGNTIYFGEGSWLTVV.

This chain connects TRBV28 to TRBJ1-2; D possibly corresponds to TRBD1 (5 bases). This CDR3 contains 13 residues. The germline gives CDR1 MDHEN, CDR2 SYDVKM. V gave up 5 bases and J gave up 3 bases, with 10 bases separating them. The DNA of the CDR3 is TGTGCCAGCAGTCCAACAGGTTACTATGGCTACACCTTC. Translating gives CASSPTGYYGYTF.

The rearrangement links TRBV7-9 to TRBJ2-1; 11 bases match TRBD2. CDR1 is SEHNR, CDR2 FQNEAQ, per germline (reference sequence). V trimming: 4 bases; J trimming: 15 bases; junction bases outside the gene matches: 11. This CDR3 is 14 amino acids long. In nucleotides, the CDR3 is TGTGCCAGCAGCTCCCCTGGGACTAGCGGCCGCGGGTTCTTC. It codes for CASSSPGTSGRGFF.

Here the CDR3 DNA reads TGTGCCAGTAGTCCACTAGGCGGAGAGACCCAGTACTTC. Its translation: CASSPLGGETQYF. V usage is TRBV19 and J usage is TRBJ2-5, with D tentatively TRBD2 (5 bases). CDR1 and CDR2 (germline): LNHDA, SQIVND (reference sequence). This CDR3 is built from 13 residues. V was clipped by 5 bases and J by 4 bases, with 11 bases between them.

This clone was detected a few times. The chain joins TRBV28 to TRBJ1-5; the D gene is possibly TRBD1 (6 bases). Trimming took 3 bases from V and 11 from J, leaving 20 bases between them. The CDR3 sequence is 15 residues long. Germline V gene sequence: CDR1 MDHEN, CDR2 SYDVKM. CDR3 nucleotides: TGTGCCAGCAGTTTCCCCGCCGGACAGACTCAAACCCAGCATTTT. Its translation is CASSFPAGQTQTQHF.

This clone appeared a few times. CDR3 sequence: CAWSRGQTYEQYF. The CDR3 DNA sequence: TGTGCCTGGAGTCGGGGACAGACCTACGAGCAGTACTTC. The chain employs TRBV30 and TRBJ2-7, with TRBD1 matching 7 bases. The trim removed 2 bases at V and 2 bases at J, leaving 3 bases unmatched. The germline V gene has CDR1 GTSNPN and CDR2 SVGIG (reference sequence). This CDR3 comprises 13 residues.

Concerning this clone itself: A read error may account for a junction end that differs from germline. CDR3: CASSLDREEPQYF. Here the CDR3 DNA reads TGCGCCAGCAGCTTGGACCGGGAAGAGCCCCAGTACTTC. The rearrangement links TRBV5-1 to TRBJ2-5; D is possibly TRBD2 (5 bases). The CDR3 runs to 13 residues. The germline V gene encodes CDR1 SGHRS and CDR2 YFSETQ.

This chain joins TRBV5-5 and TRBJ2-7; D might be TRBD1 (6 bases). V gave up 2 bases and J gave up 0 bases, with 12 bases separating them. Germline V gene lookup returns CDR1 SGHKS and CDR2 YYEKEE (reference sequence). The CDR3 loop spans 15 amino acids. CDR3 in DNA: TGTGCCAGCAGCTTTATTTCAGGGGACTCCTACGAGCAGTACTTC. Translating gives CASSFISGDSYEQYF.